Below are 13 T cell receptor beta chains sequenced from a single sample in a study of early T cells in non-severe SARS-CoV-2 infection (TCRdb year 2021). Library preparation was by 5' RACE. Sequencing used a NextSeq 500. Starting from the raw public reads, TCRdb applied fastp trimming at Q25, assembled clones with MiXCR and retained in-frame beta chains. Rows matching on CDR3 protein sequence are summarized as one entry with the most common DNA and genes. A total of over 80,000 distinct CDR3 sequences appear in this sample, more than 13% of them only once. Of the sample, roughly 9.8% is held by the ten largest clones. The specimen was whole blood. The source of these receptors is an adult who was a healthcare worker with PCR-confirmed SARS-CoV-2 infection or an uninfected control (not recorded which).

This clonotype has just a few counts. This sequence joins TRBV7-9 and TRBJ1-6; TRBD1 is a possible D gene (5 bases). This CDR3 is 14 amino acids long. V lost 2 bases to trimming and J lost 9 bases, with 11 bases between them. Germline assignment: CDR1 SEHNR and CDR2 FQNEAQ (reference sequence). The CDR3 coding sequence is TGTGCCAGCAGCTTACAATTCGGGACTTCACCCCTCCACTTT. Protein: CASSLQFGTSPLHF.

This chain joins TRBV7-9 and TRBJ2-3; 7 bases map to TRBD2. This CDR3 has 16 residues. Germline V gene sequence: CDR1 SEHNR, CDR2 FQNEAQ (reference sequence). With 5 bases clipped from V and 1 base from J, the junction kept 9 bases outside the gene matches. The CDR3 loop reads CASSPPALAGTDTQYF. CDR3 DNA sequence: TGTGCCAGCAGCCCTCCGGCTCTAGCGGGCACAGATACGCAGTATTTT.

In its sample, this clonotype was seen a few times. This chain joins TRBV9 and TRBJ1-1; 7 bases agree with TRBD1. J lost 6 bases, V lost 3 bases, and 5 bases had no gene match. CDR1 and CDR2 (germline): SGDLS, YYNGEE. The CDR3 covers 13 residues. The CDR3 nucleotides read TGTGCCAGCAGCGGACAGGGTTTCGCTGAAGCTTTCTTT. It is translated as CASSGQGFAEAFF.

This clonotype occurred a few times. The chain links TRBV7-9 to TRBJ2-1; tentatively, D is TRBD2 (5 bases). Trimming left V 2 bases short and J 2 bases short, with 10 bases between. CDR3 length equals 15 residues. Germline V gene data show CDR1 as SEHNR and CDR2 as FQNEAQ (reference sequence). CDR3 nucleotides: TGTGCCAGCAGCTTATCCGGGGTGGCCTACAATGAGCAGTTCTTC. This codes for CASSLSGVAYNEQFF.

There are a few counts of this clonotype. This sequence joins TRBV5-1 and TRBJ2-7; TRBD2 agrees at 8 bases. CDR3 length: 15 residues. Germline V gene lookup returns CDR1 SGHRS and CDR2 YFSETQ. The V and J ends lost 4 bases and 4 bases, in that order; junction bases with no gene match: 10. Here the CDR3 reads CASSPLAGGSYEQYF. The DNA of the CDR3 is TGCGCCAGCAGCCCCCTCGCGGGGGGAAGTTACGAGCAGTACTTC.

As to this clonotype: A much more abundant neighbour one base away suggests this may be a read error. CDR3: CTSSQEPSYGYTF. The CDR3 DNA is TGTACCAGCAGCCAAGAACCAAGTTATGGCTACACCTTC. The chain combines TRBV3-1 with TRBJ1-2; D is ambiguous. The CDR3 runs to 13 residues. The germline V gene has CDR1 LGHDT and CDR2 YNNKEL (reference sequence).

This clonotype was recorded at least ten times. This sequence joins TRBV7-2 and TRBJ2-3, with D hard to call. CDR3 length equals 14 residues. Germline loops: CDR1 SGHTA, CDR2 FQGNSA. Trimming stripped 2 bases from V and 0 bases from J, with 6 bases between. CDR3 in DNA: TGTGCCAGCAGCTTATTTTTCAGCACAGATACGCAGTATTTT. It translates to CASSLFFSTDTQYF.

This clonotype showed up just once. This chain uses TRBV5-1 with TRBJ2-6; possibly TRBD1 for D (5 bases). The CDR3 has 16 amino acids. Looked up from germline, CDR1 is SGHRS and CDR2 is YFSETQ. V shed 4 bases and J shed 0 bases, with 11 bases lying between them. CDR3 amino acids: CASSPTVSSGANVLTF. The CDR3 DNA follows: TGCGCCAGCAGCCCGACAGTTAGCTCTGGGGCCAACGTCCTGACTTTC.

V and J are TRBV4-3 and TRBJ1-2; D perhaps matches TRBD1 (6 bases). Trimming took 1 base from V and 8 from J, leaving 17 bases between them. The CDR3 length is 15 residues. Germline V gives CDR1 LGHNA, CDR2 YSLEER. CDR3 region: CASSQVIPGGQGYTF. The CDR3 coding sequence is TGCGCCAGCAGCCAAGTTATTCCGGGGGGCCAGGGCTACACCTTC.

This clonotype was counted only a few times. The chain uses TRBV28 and TRBJ1-5; no reliable D call. Trimming left V 6 bases short and J 8 bases short, with 11 bases between. CDR1 and CDR2 from the germline V gene are MDHEN and SYDVKM. This CDR3 is built from 12 residues. In DNA form, the CDR3 reads TGTGCCAGCAGCCCCCCTCGCAAGCCCCAGCATTTT. Translation: CASSPPRKPQHF.

This clonotype was counted only a few times. The gene calls are TRBV9 and TRBJ1-1; possible D gene TRBD1, 6 bases. CDR3 length: 14 amino acids. V was trimmed by 2 bases and J by 4 bases, leaving 12 bases between them. Germline loops: CDR1 SGDLS, CDR2 YYNGEE. The CDR3 nucleotides are TGTGCCAGCAGCGTGGGGGCGCGTTTCACTGAAGCTTTCTTT. Protein: CASSVGARFTEAFF.

The chain is built from TRBV6-2 or TRBV6-3 and TRBJ2-7; D possibly matches TRBD1 or TRBD2 (6 bases each). The CDR3 consists of 16 residues. Trimming cost V 7 bases and J 3 bases, with 22 bases left between them. In germline, CDR1 is MNHEY, CDR2 SVGEGT. CDR3 nucleotide sequence: TGTGCCAGCACCCGGAAGGGGGGAAATAGATTCTACGAGCAGTACTTC. It translates to CASTRKGGNRFYEQYF.

This clonotype was counted a few times. The chain couples TRBV4-3 to TRBJ2-3, with TRBD1 matching over 7 bases. The CDR3 covers 16 residues. CDR1 LGHNA and CDR2 YSLEER come from the germline V gene. V lost 0 bases and J lost 4; bases outside the gene matches: 7. The chain's CDR3 is CASSQDLTGAPDTQYF. DNA of the CDR3: TGCGCCAGCAGCCAAGATTTAACAGGGGCCCCAGATACGCAGTATTTT.